This T cell receptor beta chain is drawn from a study of cytomegalovirus exposure and HLA in healthy donors. Findings and caveats of the study: Reported performance of the classifier showed diagnosis of cytomegalovirus status with high specificity and sensitivity. A missense variant in DCLRE1C was later tied to TCR beta V- and J-gene trimming. Reports state that TCR beta sequences accurately predicted most subjects' HLA-A and HLA-B alleles.

A note on this clone: The antigen is not known. One end of the junction is discordant with germline, which a read error may explain.

Amplification used 60 Vbeta primers and 13 Jbeta primers. The data were produced by immunoSEQ multiplex PCR, yet TCRdb's version contains in-frame clones alone and is incomplete. The table lists about 120,000 clones, about 68% of them singletons, with roughly 10% in the top ten. CDR1 MNHEY and CDR2 SVGAGI come from the germline V gene. The CDR3 contains 15 residues. This TCR came from a woman aged 40 to 50 in good health and CMV-seropositive. The genes are TRBV6-5 and TRBJ1-5; 7 bases are a match to TRBD1. The specimen sequenced was PBMCs. The CDR3 spells CASGYGTDSNQPQHF. CDR3 in DNA: TGTGCCAGCGGTTACGGGACAGATAGCAATCAGCCCCAGCATTTT.